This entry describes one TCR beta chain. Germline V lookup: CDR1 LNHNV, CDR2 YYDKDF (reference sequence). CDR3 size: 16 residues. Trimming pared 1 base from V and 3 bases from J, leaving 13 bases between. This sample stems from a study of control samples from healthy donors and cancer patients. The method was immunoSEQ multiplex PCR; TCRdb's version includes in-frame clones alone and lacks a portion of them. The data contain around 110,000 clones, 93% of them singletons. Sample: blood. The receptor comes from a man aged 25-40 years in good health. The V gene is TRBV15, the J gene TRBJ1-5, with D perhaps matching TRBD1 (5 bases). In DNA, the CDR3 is TGTGCCACCAGCAGAGTGGCAGGGAATACCAATCAGCCCCAGCATTTT. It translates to CATSRVAGNTNQPQHF. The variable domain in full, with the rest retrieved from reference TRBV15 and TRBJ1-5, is DAMVIQNPRYQVTQFGKPVTLSCSQTLNHNVMYWYQQKSSQAPKLLFHYYDKDFNNEADTPDNFQSRRPNTSFCFLDIRSPGLGDTAMYLCATSRVAGNTNQPQHFGDGTRLSIL.